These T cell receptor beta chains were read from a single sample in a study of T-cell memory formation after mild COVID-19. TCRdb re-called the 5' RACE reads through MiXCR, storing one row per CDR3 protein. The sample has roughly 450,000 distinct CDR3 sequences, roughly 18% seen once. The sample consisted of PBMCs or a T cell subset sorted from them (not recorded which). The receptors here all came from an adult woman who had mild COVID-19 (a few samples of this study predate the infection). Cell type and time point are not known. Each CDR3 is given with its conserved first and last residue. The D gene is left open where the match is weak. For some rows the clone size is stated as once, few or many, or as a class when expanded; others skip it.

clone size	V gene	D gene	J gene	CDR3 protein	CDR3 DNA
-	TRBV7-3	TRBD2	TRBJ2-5	CASSLGGTSRGETQYF	TGTGCCAGCAGCTTAGGTGGGACTAGCAGGGGAGAGACCCAGTACTTC
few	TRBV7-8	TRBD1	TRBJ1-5	CASSLGTGPQPNQPQHF	TGTGCCAGCAGCTTGGGGACAGGTCCCCAGCCCAATCAGCCCCAGCATTTT
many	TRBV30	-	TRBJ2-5	CAWRPWGKETQYF	TGTGCCTGGAGGCCCTGGGGGAAAGAGACCCAGTACTTC
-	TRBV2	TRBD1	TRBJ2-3	CASNPTGGPTDTQYF	TGTGCCAGCAATCCGACAGGGGGCCCCACAGATACGCAGTATTTT
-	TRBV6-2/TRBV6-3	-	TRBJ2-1	CASSYGSSSYNEQFF	TGTGCCAGCAGTTACGGGTCCAGCTCCTACAATGAGCAGTTCTTC
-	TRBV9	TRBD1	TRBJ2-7	CASSVETGGGYEQYF	TGTGCCAGCAGCGTAGAGACAGGGGGCGGTTACGAGCAGTACTTC
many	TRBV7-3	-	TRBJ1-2	CASSIQGFNYGYTF	TGTGCCAGCAGCATACAGGGTTTTAACTATGGCTACACCTTC
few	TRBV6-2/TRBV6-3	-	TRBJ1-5	CASSYSPGVRSQPQHF	TGTGCCAGCAGTTACTCTCCAGGGGTCCGAAGTCAGCCCCAGCATTTT
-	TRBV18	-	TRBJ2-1	CASSPPGQGNDEQFF	TGTGCCAGCTCACCACCAGGTCAGGGTAACGATGAGCAGTTCTTC
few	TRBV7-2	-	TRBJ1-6	CASSLNGVSSPLHF	TGTGCCAGCAGCTTAAACGGCGTTAGTTCACCCCTCCACTTT
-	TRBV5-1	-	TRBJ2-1	CASSLRHSSYNEQFF	TGCGCCAGCAGCTTGCGACACTCATCCTACAATGAGCAGTTCTTC
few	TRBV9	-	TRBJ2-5	CASSIGSDFRTETQYF	TGTGCCAGCAGCATAGGTAGCGACTTTCGGACAGAGACCCAGTACTTC
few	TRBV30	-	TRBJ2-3	CAWSVQDTQYF	TGTGCCTGGAGTGTACAAGATACGCAGTATTTT
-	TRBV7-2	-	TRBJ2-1	CASSPVMFEQFF	TGTGCCAGCAGCCCTGTTATGTTTGAGCAGTTCTTC
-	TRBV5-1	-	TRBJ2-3	CASSLGGQGVADTQYF	TGCGCCAGCAGCTTGGGAGGTCAGGGCGTCGCAGATACGCAGTATTTT
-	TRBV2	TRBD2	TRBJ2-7	CASTDLGPRGNYEQYF	TGTGCCAGCACCGACCTCGGCCCGCGGGGGAACTACGAGCAGTACTTC
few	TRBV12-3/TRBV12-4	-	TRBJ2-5	CASSFNIVAGPKTQYF	TGTGCCAGCAGTTTTAACATCGTCGCAGGGCCGAAGACCCAGTACTTC
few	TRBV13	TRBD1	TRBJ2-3	CASSGWTGQGTDTQYF	TGTGCCAGCAGCGGTTGGACAGGGCAGGGCACAGATACGCAGTATTTT
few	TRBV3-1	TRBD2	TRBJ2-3	CASSQDRLAGSTDTQYF	TGTGCCAGCAGCCAAGATAGACTAGCGGGGAGCACAGATACGCAGTATTTT
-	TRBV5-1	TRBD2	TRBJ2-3	CASSLGTNTDTQYF	TGTGCCAGCAGCCTAGGGACTAACACAGATACGCAGTATTTT
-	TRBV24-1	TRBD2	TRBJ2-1	CATSSRSTSGNNEQFF	TGTGCCACCAGCTCTAGAAGTACTAGCGGTAACAATGAGCAGTTCTTC
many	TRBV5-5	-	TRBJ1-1	CASSPDSDPWAFF	TGTGCCAGCAGCCCTGACAGTGACCCGTGGGCTTTCTTT
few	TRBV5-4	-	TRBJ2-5	CASSDSRSTLGETQYF	TGTGCCAGCAGCGACAGCCGAAGCACCCTGGGGGAGACCCAGTACTTC
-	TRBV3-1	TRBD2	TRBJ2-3	CASSQGATSGDTQYF	TGTGCCAGCAGCCAAGGGGCAACTAGCGGAGATACGCAGTATTTT
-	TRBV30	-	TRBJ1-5	CAWSVVGGNQPQHF	TGTGCCTGGAGTGTGGTTGGGGGAAATCAGCCCCAGCATTTT
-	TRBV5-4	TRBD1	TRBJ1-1	CASSSGQGFIEAFF	TGTGCCAGCAGCTCTGGACAGGGGTTCATTGAAGCTTTCTTT
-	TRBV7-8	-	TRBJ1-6	CASSMRRDSPLHF	TGTGCCAGCAGCATGCGTCGGGATTCACCCCTCCACTTT
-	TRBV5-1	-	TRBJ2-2	CASSGGELESGELFF	TGCGCCAGCAGCGGCGGGGAACTAGAGTCGGGGGAGCTGTTTTTT
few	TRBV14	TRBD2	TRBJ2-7	CASSLELAGASYEQYF	TGTGCCAGCAGCCTGGAACTAGCGGGAGCTTCCTACGAGCAGTACTTC
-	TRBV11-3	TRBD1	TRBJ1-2	CASSSWGQGDTRDYGYTF	TGTGCCAGCAGCTCCTGGGGACAGGGGGATACTCGGGACTATGGCTACACCTTC
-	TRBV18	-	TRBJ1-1	CASSPGRLEAFF	TGTGCCAGCTCACCTGGGAGACTTGAAGCTTTCTTT
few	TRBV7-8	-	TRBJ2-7	CASSLGGYGSGQYF	TGTGCCAGCAGCTTGGGGGGCTACGGATCCGGGCAGTACTTC
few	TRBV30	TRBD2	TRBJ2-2	CAWSGLAGALNTGELFF	TGTGCCTGGAGTGGTCTAGCGGGGGCGCTGAACACCGGGGAGCTGTTTTTT
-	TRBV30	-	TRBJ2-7	CAWSRRGDRQYF	TGTGCCTGGAGCCGGAGGGGGGATAGGCAGTACTTC
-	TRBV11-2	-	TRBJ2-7	CASSLVTGGLNEQYF	TGTGCCAGCAGCTTAGTGACAGGAGGGTTGAACGAGCAGTACTTC
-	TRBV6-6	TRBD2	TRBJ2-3	CASSYRGGPGNTQYF	TGTGCCAGCAGTTACCGGGGGGGCCCGGGAAATACGCAGTATTTT
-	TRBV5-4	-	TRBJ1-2	CASSPGVYGYTF	TGTGCCAGCAGCCCGGGGGTTTATGGCTACACCTTC
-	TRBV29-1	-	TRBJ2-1	CSVEKTESYNEQFF	TGCAGCGTTGAGAAGACAGAGAGCTACAATGAGCAGTTCTTC
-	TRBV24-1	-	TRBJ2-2	CATSVGSRDTGELFF	TGTGCCACCAGTGTGGGGTCTCGGGACACCGGGGAGCTGTTTTTT
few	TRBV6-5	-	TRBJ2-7	CASSADKAYEQYF	TGTGCCAGCAGTGCGGACAAGGCCTACGAGCAGTACTTC
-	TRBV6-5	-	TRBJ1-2	CASSRGGPNYGYTF	TGTGCCAGCAGCCGTGGAGGCCCTAACTATGGCTACACCTTC
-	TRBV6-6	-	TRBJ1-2	CASSYSTGPNYGYTF	TGTGCCAGCAGTTACTCGACGGGGCCTAACTATGGCTACACCTTC